The 9 T cell receptor beta chains below were found in one sample sequenced in a study of blood T cell repertoires in COVID-19. Some clones are missing from TCRdb's copy, which holds only in-frame ones; the method was immunoSEQ multiplex PCR. The table has some 340,000 clones, roughly nine tenths seen once. Specimen: PBMCs or T cells enriched from blood (not recorded which). The source is a woman aged 25 to 39 who had been exposed to COVID-19.

The J gene is TRBJ1-5, the V gene TRBV19; 10 nucleotides agree with TRBD1. The germline gives CDR1 LNHDA, CDR2 SQIVND (reference sequence). The CDR3 has 15 residues. The trim removed 5 bases at V and 7 bases at J, leaving 8 bases unmatched. The CDR3, as DNA: TGTGCCAGTAGTTGGGACAGGGGCGGAGAACAGCCCCAGCATTTT. Encoded protein: CASSWDRGGEQPQHF.

The J gene is TRBJ2-7, the V gene TRBV4-1; tentatively, D is TRBD1 (7 bases). Trimming cost V 7 bases and J 4 bases, with 17 bases left between them. Germline V gene lookup returns CDR1 MGHRA and CDR2 YSYEKL. There are 14 residues in the CDR3. The CDR3, as DNA: TGCGCCAGCATGGAGGGACAGATATTTTACGAGCAGTACTTC. It encodes CASMEGQIFYEQYF.

The chain carries TRBV10-3 and TRBJ1-1; D unresolved. CDR1 and CDR2 from the germline V gene are ENHRY and SYGVKD. The CDR3 is made up of 14 amino acids. Between the trimmed V and J ends, which lost 8 bases and 3 bases, there was a span of 16 bases. CDR3 amino acids: CAIGHGSEDTEAFF. The DNA for the CDR3 is TGTGCCATCGGTCATGGCAGCGAAGACACTGAAGCTTTCTTT.

There are a few counts of this clone. The chain has TRBV14 and TRBJ1-2, with a weak D call TRBD1 (5 bases). Germline values: CDR1 SGHDN, CDR2 FVKESK. The CDR3 is made up of 14 amino acids. Trimming left V 5 bases short and J 4 bases short, with 14 bases between. The CDR3 nucleotides are TGTGCCAGCAGCGGTACCGGGACTCTCTATGGCTACACCTTC. This translates into CASSGTGTLYGYTF. The full variable domain, in which reference TRBV14 and TRBJ1-2 provide the parts outside the CDR3, is EAGVTQFPSHSVIEKGQTVTLRCDPISGHDNLYWYRRVMGKEIKFLLHFVKESKQDESGMPNNRFLAERTGGTYSTLKVQPAELEDSGVYFCASSGTGTLYGYTFGSGTRLTVV.

This CDR3 is CASSPDRGRYAYGYTF. The CDR3 DNA is TGTGCCAGCAGCCCAGACAGGGGGCGTTATGCCTATGGCTACACCTTC. The chain combines TRBV7-2 with TRBJ1-2, with 10 bases fitting TRBD1. The CDR3 extends over 16 amino acids. After removal of 5 bases from V and 4 bases from J, the junction contained 10 bases not matched to a gene. CDR1 SGHTA and CDR2 FQGNSA come from the germline V gene. Supplemented by reference TRBV7-2 and TRBJ1-2, the full variable domain reads GAGVSQSPSNKVTEKGKDVELRCDPISGHTALYWYRQSLGQGLEFLIYFQGNSAPDKSGLPSDRFSAERTGGSVSTLTIQRTQQEDSAVYLCASSPDRGRYAYGYTFGSGTRLTVV.

This clone was detected only a few times. The V and J genes are TRBV3-1 (or the pseudogene TRBV3-2) and TRBJ2-1; no reliable D call. Germline V gene data show CDR1 as LGHDT and CDR2 as YNNKEL (reference sequence). This CDR3 has 12 amino acids. Trimming took off 4 bases at V and 6 bases at J, with 7 bases between the two ends. This chain's CDR3 is CASSPPSNEQFF. CDR3 DNA sequence: TGTGCCAGCAGCCCCCCCTCCAATGAGCAGTTCTTC.

The CDR3 sequence: CASTPLAGGWETQYF. In DNA form, the CDR3 reads TGTGCCAGCACCCCGCTAGCGGGGGGCTGGGAGACCCAGTACTTC. This rearrangement joins TRBV7-2 to TRBJ2-5, with 11 nucleotides matching TRBD2. The V segment lost 7 bases and the J segment 5 bases; nucleotides outside the gene matches: 9. CDR1 is SGHTA, CDR2 FQGNSA, per germline. The CDR3 has 15 amino acids.

This chain connects TRBV27 to TRBJ2-6; 7 positions agree with TRBD1. This CDR3 is built from 21 residues. Germline trimming cut 8 bases from V and 0 bases from J; bases unmatched to any gene: 22. Germline V CDR1 and CDR2: MNHEY, SMNVEV (reference sequence). The CDR3 protein is CASYSVSQWPGGHSGANVLTF. The CDR3 DNA follows: TGTGCCAGCTACTCGGTAAGCCAGTGGCCAGGGGGACACTCTGGGGCCAACGTCCTGACTTTC.

The rearrangement links TRBV7-3 to TRBJ1-2, with TRBD1 as a possible D gene (5 bases). The CDR3 totals 14 residues. V gave up 5 bases and J gave up 5 bases, with 15 bases separating them. The germline CDR1 and CDR2 sequences are SGHTA and FQGTGA. The CDR3 bases are TGTGCCAGCAGCGGGGAGGGACCGGGATATGGCTACACCTTC. This encodes CASSGEGPGYGYTF.